This T cell receptor beta chain was found in a study of CD8+ T cells in alopecia areata. Regarding the study as a whole: With one nonresponder, baseline CD8+ expansion's link to response remains uncertain.

Regarding this clone: What it recognizes is unknown.

Stated treatment: oral pan-JAK inhibitor, 5-10 mg twice daily. Separation by sorting yielded CD4+ and CD8+ T cells from PBMCs. Reverse transcribed after extraction, RNA yielded cDNA as the sequencing template. Generated by immunoSEQ multiplex PCR, the TCRdb table keeps only in-frame clones and is missing some. Seen here are around 210,000 clones, under 70% observed once, and the top ten hold roughly 4.2%. This clonotype was sampled from a human donor with alopecia areata. Sequencing was performed on CD4+ T cells sorted from blood, taken at week 4, from a patient treated with tofacitinib.

The CDR3 sequence is CASSPSGGVLTF. The DNA of the CDR3 is TGTGCCAGCAGCCCTAGCGGGGGCGTCCTGACTTTC. V gene TRBV9 combines with J gene TRBJ2-6; 10 nucleotides align to TRBD2. V lost 4 bases, J lost 12 bases, and 1 base stayed unmatched. The germline CDR1 and CDR2 sequences are SGDLS and YYNGEE. This CDR3 is 12 amino acids long.